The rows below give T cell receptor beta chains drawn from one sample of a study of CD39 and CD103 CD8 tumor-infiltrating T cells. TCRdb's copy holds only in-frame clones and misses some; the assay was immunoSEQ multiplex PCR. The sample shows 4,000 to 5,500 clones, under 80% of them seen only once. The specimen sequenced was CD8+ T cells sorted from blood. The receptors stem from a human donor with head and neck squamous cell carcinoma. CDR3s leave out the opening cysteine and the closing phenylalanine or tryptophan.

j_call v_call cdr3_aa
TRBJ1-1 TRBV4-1 ASSRGQGPNTEAF
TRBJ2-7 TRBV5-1 ASSGDSSYEQY
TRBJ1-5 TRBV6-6 ASSYPPETGNQPQH
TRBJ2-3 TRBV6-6 ASSYSLGWDTQY
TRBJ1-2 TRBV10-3 AINAGNKGGYT
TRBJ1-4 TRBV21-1 ASSKGTGVSNEKLF
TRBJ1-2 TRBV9 ASSVRGTGGYGYT
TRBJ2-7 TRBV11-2 ASSFGQAWGSDEQY
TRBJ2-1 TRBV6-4 ASSATSGGVHEQF
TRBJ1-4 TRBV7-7 ASSLGGDNEKLF
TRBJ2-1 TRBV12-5 ASWEGGYNEQF
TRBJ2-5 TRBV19 ASSIGRVETQY
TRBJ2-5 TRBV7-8 ASSSDRAQETQY
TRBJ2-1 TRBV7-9 ASSPNTRDYNEQF
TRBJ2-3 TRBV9 ASSVAAGATDTQY
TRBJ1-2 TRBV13 ASSLETRITNYGYT
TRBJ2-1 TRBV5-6 ASSWTSGGSYNEQF
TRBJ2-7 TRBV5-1 ASSLDRGRSSYEQY
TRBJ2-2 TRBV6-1 ASTPGGENTGELF
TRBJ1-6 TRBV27 ASMRVNSPLH
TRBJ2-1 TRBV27 ASSLFLAGGHHNEQF
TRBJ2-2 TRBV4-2 ASSHSVYTGELF
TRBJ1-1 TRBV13 ASSPDILNTEAF
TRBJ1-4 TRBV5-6 ASSFESNEKLF